This TCR beta chain was identified in a study of CD8+ T cells in alopecia areata. The CDR3 consists of 15 residues. J gave up 5 bases and V 5 bases, and 11 bases lay outside the gene matches. CDR1 is LNHNV, CDR2 YYDKDF, per germline (reference sequence). The authors extracted RNA and reverse transcribed it into cDNA as the sequencing template. Assay used: immunoSEQ multiplex PCR; TCRdb lists only in-frame clones, some missing. The data contain 100,000 to 130,000 clones, under 65% of them singletons. The chain recombines TRBV15 with TRBJ2-7; 8 nucleotides align to TRBD1. Sequences were obtained from NKG2D-low CD8+ T cells sorted from blood. The TCR sequence derives from a human donor with alopecia areata. The CDR3 sequence is CATSGGDRGVNEQYF. The CDR3 coding sequence is TGTGCCACCAGCGGGGGAGACAGGGGAGTCAACGAGCAGTACTTC.